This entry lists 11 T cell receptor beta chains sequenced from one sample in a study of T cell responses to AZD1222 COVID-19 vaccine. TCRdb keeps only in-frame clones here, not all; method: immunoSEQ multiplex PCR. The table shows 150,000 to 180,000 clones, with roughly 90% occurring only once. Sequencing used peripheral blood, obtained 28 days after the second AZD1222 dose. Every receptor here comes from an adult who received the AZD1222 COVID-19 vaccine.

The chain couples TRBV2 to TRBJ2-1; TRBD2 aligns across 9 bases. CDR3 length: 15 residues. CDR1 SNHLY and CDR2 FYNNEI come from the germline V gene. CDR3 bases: TGTGCTACCACGAGGGGGACTAGCCTTATCAATGAGCAGTTCTTC. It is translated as CATTRGTSLINEQFF.

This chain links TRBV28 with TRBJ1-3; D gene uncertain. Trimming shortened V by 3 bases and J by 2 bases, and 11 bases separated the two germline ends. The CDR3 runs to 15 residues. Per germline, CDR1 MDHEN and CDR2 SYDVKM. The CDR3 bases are TGTGCCAGCAGTTTTGTTGAAGGGACTGGAAACACCATATATTTT. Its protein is CASSFVEGTGNTIYF.

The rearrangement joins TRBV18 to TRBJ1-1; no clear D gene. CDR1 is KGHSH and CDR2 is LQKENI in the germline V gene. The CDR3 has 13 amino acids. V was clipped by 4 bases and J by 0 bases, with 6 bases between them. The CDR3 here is CASSQEMNTEAFF. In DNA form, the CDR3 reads TGTGCCAGCTCACAAGAGATGAACACTGAAGCTTTCTTT.

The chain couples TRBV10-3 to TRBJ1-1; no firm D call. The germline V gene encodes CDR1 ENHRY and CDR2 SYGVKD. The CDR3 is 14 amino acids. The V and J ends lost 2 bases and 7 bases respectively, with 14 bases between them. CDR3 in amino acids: CAISERGGISEAFF. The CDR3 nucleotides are TGTGCCATCAGTGAGCGGGGAGGGATTAGTGAAGCTTTCTTT.

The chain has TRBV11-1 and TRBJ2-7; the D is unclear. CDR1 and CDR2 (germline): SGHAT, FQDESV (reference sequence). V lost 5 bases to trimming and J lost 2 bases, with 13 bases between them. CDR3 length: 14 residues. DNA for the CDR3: TGTGCCAGCAGCCGCACTCCTGGAACCTACGAGCAGTACTTC. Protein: CASSRTPGTYEQYF.

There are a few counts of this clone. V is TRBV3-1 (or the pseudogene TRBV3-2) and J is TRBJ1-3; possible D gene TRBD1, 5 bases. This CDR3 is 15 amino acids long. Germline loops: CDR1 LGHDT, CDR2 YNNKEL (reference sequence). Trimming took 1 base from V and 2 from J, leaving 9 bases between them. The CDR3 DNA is TGTGCCAGCAGCCAAGCTGGGGCCACTGGAAACACCATATATTTT. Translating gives CASSQAGATGNTIYF.

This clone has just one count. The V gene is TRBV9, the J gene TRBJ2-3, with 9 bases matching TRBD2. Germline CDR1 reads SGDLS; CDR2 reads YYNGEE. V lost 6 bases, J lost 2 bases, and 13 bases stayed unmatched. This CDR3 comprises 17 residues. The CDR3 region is CASTESPGLAYTDTQYF. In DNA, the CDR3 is TGTGCCAGCACCGAAAGCCCGGGACTAGCTTACACAGATACGCAGTATTTT.

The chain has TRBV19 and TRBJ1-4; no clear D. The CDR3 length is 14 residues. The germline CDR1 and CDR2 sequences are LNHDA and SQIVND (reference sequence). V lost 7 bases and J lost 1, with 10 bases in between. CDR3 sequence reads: CASTIGRTNEKLFF. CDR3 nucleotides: TGTGCCAGTACAATTGGGAGAACTAATGAAAAACTGTTTTTT.

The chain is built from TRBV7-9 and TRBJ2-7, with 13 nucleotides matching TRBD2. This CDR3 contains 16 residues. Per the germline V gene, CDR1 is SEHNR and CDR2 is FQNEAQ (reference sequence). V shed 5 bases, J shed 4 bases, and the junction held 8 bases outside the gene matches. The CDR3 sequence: CASSARTSGSGYEQYF. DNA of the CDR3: TGTGCCAGCAGCGCCCGGACTAGCGGGAGCGGTTACGAGCAGTACTTC.

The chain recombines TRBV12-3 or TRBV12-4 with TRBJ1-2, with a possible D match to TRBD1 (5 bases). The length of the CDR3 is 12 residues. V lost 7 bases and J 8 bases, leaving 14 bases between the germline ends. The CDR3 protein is CASTIWGSGYTF. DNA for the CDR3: TGTGCCAGCACCATTTGGGGGAGCGGCTACACCTTC.

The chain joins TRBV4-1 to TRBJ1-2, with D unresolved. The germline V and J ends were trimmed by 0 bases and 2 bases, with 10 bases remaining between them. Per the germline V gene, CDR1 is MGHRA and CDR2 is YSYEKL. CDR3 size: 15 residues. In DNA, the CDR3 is TGCGCCAGCAGCCAAGATTTTCTAACCAACTATGGCTACACCTTC. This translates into CASSQDFLTNYGYTF.